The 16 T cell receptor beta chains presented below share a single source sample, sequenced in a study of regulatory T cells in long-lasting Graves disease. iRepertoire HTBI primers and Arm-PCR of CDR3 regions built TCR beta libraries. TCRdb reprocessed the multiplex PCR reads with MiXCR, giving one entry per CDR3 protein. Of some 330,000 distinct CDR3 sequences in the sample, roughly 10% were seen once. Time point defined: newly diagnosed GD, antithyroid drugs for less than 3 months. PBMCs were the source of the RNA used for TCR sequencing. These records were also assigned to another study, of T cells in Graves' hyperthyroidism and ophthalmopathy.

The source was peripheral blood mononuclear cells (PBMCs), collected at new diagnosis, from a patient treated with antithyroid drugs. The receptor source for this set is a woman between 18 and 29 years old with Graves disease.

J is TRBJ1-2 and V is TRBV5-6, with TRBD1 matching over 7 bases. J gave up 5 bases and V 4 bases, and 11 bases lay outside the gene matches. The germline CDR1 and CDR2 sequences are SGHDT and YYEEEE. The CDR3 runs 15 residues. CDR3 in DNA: TGTGCCAGCAGCCCGCGTCAGGGGGAATTTTATGGCTACACCTTC. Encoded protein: CASSPRQGEFYGYTF.

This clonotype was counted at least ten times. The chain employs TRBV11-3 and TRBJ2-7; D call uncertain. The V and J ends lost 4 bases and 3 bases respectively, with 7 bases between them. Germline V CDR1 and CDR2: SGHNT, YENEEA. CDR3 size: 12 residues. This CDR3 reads CASSSTLYEQYV. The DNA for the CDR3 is TGTGCCAGCAGCTCCACCCTCTACGAGCAGTACGTC.

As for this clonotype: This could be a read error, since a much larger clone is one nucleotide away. The CDR3 here is CASSLVRELFF. The CDR3 coding sequence is TGTGCCAGCAGCTTAGTCCGGGAGCTGTTTTTT. The gene calls are TRBV7-8 and TRBJ2-2, with D unresolved. Germline V gene sequence: CDR1 SGHVS, CDR2 FQNEAQ. Trimming left V 1 base short and J 9 bases short, with 3 bases between. The CDR3 has 11 residues.

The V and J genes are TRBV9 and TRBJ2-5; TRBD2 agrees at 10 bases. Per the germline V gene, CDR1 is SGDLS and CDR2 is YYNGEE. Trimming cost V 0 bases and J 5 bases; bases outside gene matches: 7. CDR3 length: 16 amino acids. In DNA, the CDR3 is TGTGCCAGCAGCGTAGGACTAGCGGGTAGGGGGGAGACCCAGTACTTC. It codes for CASSVGLAGRGETQYF.

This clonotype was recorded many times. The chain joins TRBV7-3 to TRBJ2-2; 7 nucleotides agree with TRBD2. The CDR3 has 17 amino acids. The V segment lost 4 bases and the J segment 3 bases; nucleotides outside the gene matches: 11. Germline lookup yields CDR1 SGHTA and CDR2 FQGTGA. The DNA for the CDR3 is TGTGCCAGCAGCTCCCCTCTCTATGGGGGGGACACCGGGGAGCTGTTTTTT. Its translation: CASSSPLYGGDTGELFF.

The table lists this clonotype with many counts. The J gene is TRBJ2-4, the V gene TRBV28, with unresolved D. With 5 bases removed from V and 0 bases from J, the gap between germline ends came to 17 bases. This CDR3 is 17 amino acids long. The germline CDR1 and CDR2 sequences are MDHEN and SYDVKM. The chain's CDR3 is CASSPQLGNLAKNIQYF. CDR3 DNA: TGTGCCAGCAGTCCTCAACTGGGGAACCTAGCCAAAAACATTCAGTACTTC.

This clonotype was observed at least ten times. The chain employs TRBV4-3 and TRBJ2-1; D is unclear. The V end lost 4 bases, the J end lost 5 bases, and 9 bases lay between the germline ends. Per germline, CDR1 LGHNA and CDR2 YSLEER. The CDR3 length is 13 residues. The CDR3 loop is CASSPAEDNEQFF. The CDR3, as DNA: TGCGCCAGCAGCCCCGCCGAGGACAATGAGCAGTTCTTC.

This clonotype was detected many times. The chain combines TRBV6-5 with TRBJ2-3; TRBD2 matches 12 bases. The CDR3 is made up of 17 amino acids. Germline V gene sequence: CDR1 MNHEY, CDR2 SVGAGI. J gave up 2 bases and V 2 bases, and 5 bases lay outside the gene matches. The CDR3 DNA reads TGTGCCAGCAGTTACACGGCTAGCGGGGGGGCCACAGATACGCAGTATTTT. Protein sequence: CASSYTASGGATDTQYF.

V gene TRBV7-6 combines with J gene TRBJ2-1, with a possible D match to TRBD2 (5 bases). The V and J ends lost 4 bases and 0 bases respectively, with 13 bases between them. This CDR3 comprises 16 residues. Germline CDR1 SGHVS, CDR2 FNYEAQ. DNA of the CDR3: TGTGCCAGCAGCTCCCCAGCGGACCCCTCCTACAATGAGCAGTTCTTC. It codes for CASSSPADPSYNEQFF.

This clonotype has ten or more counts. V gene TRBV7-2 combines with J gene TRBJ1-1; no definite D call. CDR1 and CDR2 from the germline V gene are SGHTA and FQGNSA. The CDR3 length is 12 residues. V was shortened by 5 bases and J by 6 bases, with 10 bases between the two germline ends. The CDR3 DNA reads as TGTGCCAGCAGCCCCCGCCAGCCTGAAGCTTTCTTT. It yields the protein CASSPRQPEAFF.

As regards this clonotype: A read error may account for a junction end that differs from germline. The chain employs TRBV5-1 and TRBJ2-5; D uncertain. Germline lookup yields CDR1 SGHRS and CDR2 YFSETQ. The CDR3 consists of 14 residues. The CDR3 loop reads CASRLGRDQETQYF. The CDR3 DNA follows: TGCGCCAGCAGGTTGGGTCGGGACCAAGAGACCCAGTACTTC.

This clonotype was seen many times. CDR3 sequence: CASSLSHSTGTQYF. CDR3 bases: TGTGCCAGCAGCCTGAGTCATAGCACAGGGACGCAGTATTTT. The chain employs TRBV7-6 and TRBJ2-3; TRBD1 might be the D (6 bases). Germline V lookup: CDR1 SGHVS, CDR2 FNYEAQ. CDR3 length equals 14 residues. The V end lost 5 bases, the J end lost 9 bases, and 18 bases lay between the germline ends.

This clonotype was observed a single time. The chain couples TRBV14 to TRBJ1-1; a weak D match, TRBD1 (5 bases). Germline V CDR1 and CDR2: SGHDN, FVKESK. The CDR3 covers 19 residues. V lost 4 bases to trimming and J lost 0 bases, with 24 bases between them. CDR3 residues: CASSPSFTSGAGMNTEAFF. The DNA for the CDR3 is TGTGCCAGCAGCCCCTCCTTTACTAGCGGGGCCGGGATGAACACTGAAGCTTTCTTT.

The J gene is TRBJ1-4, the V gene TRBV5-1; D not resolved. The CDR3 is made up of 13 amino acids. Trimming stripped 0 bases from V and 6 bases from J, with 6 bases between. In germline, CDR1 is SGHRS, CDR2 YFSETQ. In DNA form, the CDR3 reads TGCGCCAGCAGCTTGGTTGGGGATGAAAAACTGTTTTTT. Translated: CASSLVGDEKLFF.

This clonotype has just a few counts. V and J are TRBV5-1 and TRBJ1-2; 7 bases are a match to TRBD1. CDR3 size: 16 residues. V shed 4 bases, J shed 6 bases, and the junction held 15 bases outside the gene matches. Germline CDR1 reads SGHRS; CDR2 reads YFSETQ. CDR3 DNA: TGCGCCAGCAGCCTTTTTTTTCGACAGGGATCGGATGGCTACACCTTC. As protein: CASSLFFRQGSDGYTF.

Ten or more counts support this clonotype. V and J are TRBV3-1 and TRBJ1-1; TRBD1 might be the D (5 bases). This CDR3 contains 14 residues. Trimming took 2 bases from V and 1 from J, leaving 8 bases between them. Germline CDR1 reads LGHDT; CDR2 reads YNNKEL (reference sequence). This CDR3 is CASSQHQGNTEAFF. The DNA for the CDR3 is TGTGCCAGCAGCCAACATCAGGGGAACACTGAAGCTTTCTTT.